The rows below give T cell receptor beta chains drawn from one sample of a study of identical twins. MiXCR was run by TCRdb on the 5' RACE reads, yielding one entry per CDR3 protein. There are some 440,000 distinct CDR3 sequences in the sample; roughly 26% occur only once, and about 2.7% lies in the top ten. The sample also formed part of further work on T cells expressing NK-cell markers.

Sequencing was carried out using CD4+ T cells sorted from blood. Every receptor here comes from a woman aged 18-29 years in good health. Both conserved end residues are part of each CDR3. The order of the fields is CDR3 protein, CDR3 DNA, V gene, clone size, J gene, D gene. The D gene is left open where the match is weak. Rows may omit the clone size; those that give it use once, few, many or a size class.

CASSLGASGSGGEQFF	TGCGCCAGCAGCTTGGGCGCTAGCGGGAGTGGTGGTGAGCAGTTCTTC	TRBV5-1	few	TRBJ2-1	TRBD2
CSADTGNEQYF	TGCAGTGCGGATACAGGGAACGAGCAGTACTTC	TRBV20-1	many	TRBJ2-7	-
CSALDSIAKNIQYF	TGCAGTGCTTTGGACAGTATAGCCAAAAACATTCAGTACTTC	TRBV20-1	-	TRBJ2-4	-
CASTSGRTNTEAFF	TGTGCCAGCACCTCGGGCAGAACGAACACTGAAGCTTTCTTT	TRBV12-3/TRBV12-4	-	TRBJ1-1	-
CASSYRQGVTGELFF	TGTGCCAGCAGTTACCGCCAGGGGGTCACCGGGGAGCTGTTTTTT	TRBV6-2/TRBV6-3	-	TRBJ2-2	TRBD1
CASSGGTGGSSPLHF	TGCGCCAGCAGCGGGGGGACAGGCGGTAGTTCACCCCTCCACTTT	TRBV5-1	-	TRBJ1-6	TRBD1
CASSQGLRNQPQHF	TGTGCCAGCAGTCAGGGGTTGCGCAATCAGCCCCAGCATTTT	TRBV6-1	few	TRBJ1-5	-
CASSQLLTRAADTQYF	TGTGCCAGCAGCCAACTATTAACCAGGGCGGCAGATACGCAGTATTTT	TRBV16	few	TRBJ2-3	-
CSIGTSGVTDTQYF	TGCAGCATCGGGACTAGCGGGGTCACAGATACGCAGTATTTT	TRBV20-1	few	TRBJ2-3	TRBD2
CASSRNSGRGRWETQYF	TGTGCCAGCAGCCGTAATAGCGGGAGAGGCCGCTGGGAGACCCAGTACTTC	TRBV7-9	-	TRBJ2-5	TRBD2
CASSLADRGRALVETQYF	TGTGCTAGCAGCTTAGCGGACAGGGGAAGGGCGTTGGTAGAGACCCAGTACTTC	TRBV7-7	-	TRBJ2-5	TRBD1
CASSLARSTRGYTF	TGTGCCAGCAGCTTAGCGCGTAGCACCCGTGGCTACACCTTC	TRBV7-2	-	TRBJ1-2	-
CSVDGQGTEAFF	TGCAGCGTCGACGGACAGGGGACTGAAGCTTTCTTT	TRBV29-1	few	TRBJ1-1	TRBD1
CASSVTSGISYEQYF	TGTGCCAGTAGTGTAACTAGCGGGATCTCCTACGAGCAGTACTTC	TRBV19	-	TRBJ2-7	TRBD2
CASSQAQNEQFF	TGTGCCAGCAGCCAAGCCCAGAATGAGCAGTTCTTC	TRBV3-1	-	TRBJ2-1	-
CASSPPPPYNEQFF	TGTGCCAGCAGCCCACCACCCCCCTACAATGAGCAGTTCTTC	TRBV7-2	few	TRBJ2-1	-
CASSYQGALEKLFF	TGTGCCAGCAGCTACCAGGGAGCGTTGGAAAAACTGTTTTTT	TRBV7-9	few	TRBJ1-4	-
CSALNPTSGSTDTQYF	TGCAGTGCTCTCAACCCGACTAGCGGGAGCACAGATACGCAGTATTTT	TRBV20-1	-	TRBJ2-3	TRBD2
CASTSNSYYGYTF	TGTGCCAGCACTTCCAACTCCTACTATGGCTACACCTTC	TRBV12-3/TRBV12-4	few	TRBJ1-2	-
CSGGGTGGNEQFF	TGCAGCGGCGGCGGGACTGGCGGCAATGAGCAGTTCTTC	TRBV29-1	few	TRBJ2-1	-
CSARDSQGPGNEQFF	TGCAGTGCTAGAGATAGTCAAGGGCCGGGGAATGAGCAGTTCTTC	TRBV20-1	-	TRBJ2-1	-
CSARTGPHTGELFF	TGCAGCGCAAGAACCGGGCCCCACACCGGGGAGCTGTTTTTT	TRBV29-1	few	TRBJ2-2	-
CSASRRGNYGYTF	TGCAGTGCTAGCCGTAGAGGAAACTATGGCTACACCTTC	TRBV20-1	few	TRBJ1-2	-
CAWTDSYLRGQFF	TGTGCCTGGACGGACAGCTATCTTCGGGGGCAGTTCTTC	TRBV30	-	TRBJ2-1	-
CASSGTGGNSPLHF	TGTGCCAGCAGCGGGACAGGGGGTAATTCACCCCTCCACTTT	TRBV3-1	few	TRBJ1-6	TRBD1
CASSLAWDRRYQETQYF	TGTGCCAGCAGCTTAGCATGGGACAGGCGGTACCAAGAGACCCAGTACTTC	TRBV7-9	few	TRBJ2-5	TRBD1
CASSRTRGPPNTGELFF	TGTGCCAGCAGCCGAACCAGGGGACCCCCGAACACCGGGGAGCTGTTTTTT	TRBV7-9	-	TRBJ2-2	-
CASTGSNQPQHF	TGTGCCAGCACCGGGAGCAATCAGCCCCAGCATTTT	TRBV2	few	TRBJ1-5	-
CSVGSSDYEQYF	TGCAGCGTTGGATCGTCCGACTACGAGCAGTACTTC	TRBV29-1	-	TRBJ2-7	-
CASSLGSTWGVTYEQYF	TGTGCCAGCAGCTTAGGCTCCACCTGGGGGGTAACCTACGAGCAGTACTTC	TRBV11-2	few	TRBJ2-7	-
CASSRRSAITDTQYF	TGTGCCAGCAGCCGGCGTTCAGCTATCACAGATACGCAGTATTTT	TRBV3-1	few	TRBJ2-3	-
CASSRTGLGQPQHF	TGTGCCAGCAGTCGGACAGGTCTGGGGCAGCCCCAGCATTTT	TRBV6-1	-	TRBJ1-5	TRBD1
CASSSTSDSFTGELFF	TGTGCCAGCAGCTCTACCTCGGACAGCTTCACCGGGGAGCTGTTTTTT	TRBV5-5	-	TRBJ2-2	-
CASNGDTQYF	TGTGCCAGCAACGGGGATACGCAGTATTTT	TRBV7-9	-	TRBJ2-3	-
CASSLAGTASSGANVLTF	TGTGCCAGCAGCTTAGCGGGCACAGCAAGCTCTGGGGCCAACGTCCTGACTTTC	TRBV11-1	-	TRBJ2-6	-
CASSPGGYGYTF	TGTGCCAGCAGCCCTGGCGGCTATGGCTACACCTTC	TRBV12-3/TRBV12-4	few	TRBJ1-2	-
CSAREAGKETQYF	TGCAGTGCTAGAGAGGCGGGAAAAGAGACCCAGTACTTC	TRBV20-1	-	TRBJ2-5	-
CATRGGTEAFF	TGTGCCACCCGAGGGGGCACTGAAGCTTTCTTT	TRBV15	few	TRBJ1-1	-
CASSYGGINEKLFF	TGTGCCAGCAGTTACGGGGGGATTAATGAAAAACTGTTTTTT	TRBV6-5	many	TRBJ1-4	-
CSARDRKNTGELLF	TGCAGTGCTCGGGACAGGAAGAACACCGGGGAGCTGCTTTTT	TRBV20-1	-	TRBJ2-2	TRBD1
CASSHFGGLRTDTQYF	TGTGCCAGCAGTCATTTTGGGGGTTTGAGGACAGATACGCAGTATTTT	TRBV25-1	-	TRBJ2-3	-
CASSWQGFRDTQYF	TGCGCCAGCAGCTGGCAGGGATTTCGAGATACGCAGTATTTT	TRBV5-1	few	TRBJ2-3	-
CASSPGTYSTDTQYF	TGTGCCAGCAGCCCGGGGACTTATAGCACAGATACGCAGTATTTT	TRBV7-8	few	TRBJ2-3	-
CAWSTPGAGNTIYF	TGTGCCTGGAGTACGCCCGGTGCCGGAAACACCATATATTTT	TRBV30	-	TRBJ1-3	-
CSAQISGVEQFF	TGCAGTGCCCAAATCTCAGGGGTCGAGCAGTTCTTC	TRBV20-1	-	TRBJ2-1	-
CSAYAGQGSYEQYF	TGCAGTGCCTACGCCGGACAGGGAAGCTACGAGCAGTACTTC	TRBV20-1	few	TRBJ2-7	TRBD1
CASIRDSSSYEQYF	TGTGCCAGCATTAGGGACAGCAGCTCCTACGAGCAGTACTTC	TRBV2	-	TRBJ2-7	TRBD1
CASSYQGVVQFF	TGTGCCAGCAGTTACCAGGGAGTTGTGCAGTTCTTC	TRBV6-6	many	TRBJ2-1	-
CASSHHRTSGTTDTQYF	TGTGCCAGCAGCCACCACCGGACTAGCGGGACCACAGATACGCAGTATTTT	TRBV14	-	TRBJ2-3	TRBD2
CASSYRGLAGSPPFF	TGTGCCAGCAGTTACCGGGGACTAGCGGGATCGCCGCCGTTCTTC	TRBV6-2/TRBV6-3	-	TRBJ2-1	TRBD2